This T cell receptor (beta chain) was identified in a study of PD-1 blockade in classical Hodgkin lymphoma. Time point denoted: newly diagnosed, previously untreated cHL patient sample. On this clone: Its target is not known.

Trimming removed 4 bases from V and 2 bases from J; junction bases left unmatched: 1. Germline CDR1 LNHDA, CDR2 SQIVND (reference sequence). The CDR3 runs to 14 residues. Only in-frame clones appear in the TCRdb table, and some are missing; sequencing was by immunoSEQ multiplex PCR. Of approximately 70,000 clones in the sample, 93% were seen once. Overall study findings and caveats: Reasons behind the repertoire differences stay unclear, perhaps disease activity or earlier therapy. Relapsed/refractory patients reportedly had the lowest baseline TCR diversity, below newly diagnosed patients, who were below healthy donors.

The source is a human donor with classical Hodgkin lymphoma. The genes are TRBV19 and TRBJ2-3, with 9 nucleotides matching TRBD1. The sample consisted of peripheral blood mononuclear cells (PBMCs). The CDR3 nucleotides read TGTGCCAGTAGTAGGGACAGGGACACAGATACGCAGTATTTT. Protein: CASSRDRDTDTQYF. Complete variable domain (other parts from reference TRBV19 and TRBJ2-3): DGGITQSPKYLFRKEGQNVTLSCEQNLNHDAMYWYRQDPGQGLRLIYYSQIVNDFQKGDIAEGYSVSREKKESFPLTVTSAQKNPTAFYLCASSRDRDTDTQYFGPGTRLTVL.